A single T cell receptor (beta chain) is shown here with its context. No antigen is known for it. The data originate from a study of radiotherapy plus CTLA-4 blockade in lung cancer. Study-wide points: Tumor-origin TCR clones grew in blood after radiotherapy plus ipilimumab. Reports state that early shifts in blood T cell clones, with interferon-beta, best predicted response.

Trimming took off 0 bases at V and 6 bases at J, with 12 bases between the two ends. In germline, CDR1 is MGHRA, CDR2 YSYEKL. This CDR3 comprises 14 residues. Patients in the study, people with chemo-refractory metastatic non-small-cell lung cancer, received focal radiation plus ipilimumab CTLA-4 blockade. Using immunoSEQ multiplex PCR, the repertoire was profiled, and TCRdb retains in-frame clones only, with some absent. The top ten hold about 5.3% of the sample, which has 35,000 or so clones, around 85% seen once. This chain joins TRBV4-1 and TRBJ2-7; D may be TRBD1 (5 bases). This receptor was identified in a human donor with non-small cell lung cancer who had stable disease on radiotherapy plus ipilimumab. Sequencing used peripheral blood, obtained from a patient treated with radiotherapy plus ipilimumab. DNA of the CDR3: TGCGCCAGCAGCCAAGAACCAGGGATTGGCGAGCAGTACTTC. Translated, it gives CASSQEPGIGEQYF.